The T cell receptor (beta chain) under discussion was sequenced for a study of CD8+ T cells in alopecia areata. Extracted RNA was reverse transcribed, and the resulting cDNA served as sequencing template. The method was immunoSEQ multiplex PCR; TCRdb's version includes in-frame clones alone and lacks a portion of them. The data contain 200,000 to 250,000 clones, 65% to 70% of them singletons. CDR1 is SGHRS, CDR2 YFSETQ, per germline. The CDR3 consists of 14 residues. V was shortened by 1 base and J by 0 bases, with 8 bases between the two germline ends. The source of this sequence is a human donor with alopecia areata. This specimen was CD4+ T cells sorted from blood, taken at week 0. The rearrangement joins TRBV5-1 to TRBJ2-7; D ambiguous. The CDR3 here is CASSLMTDSYEQYF. The CDR3 nucleotides are TGCGCCAGCAGCTTGATGACCGACTCCTACGAGCAGTACTTC.